These 29 T cell receptor beta chains came from one sample sequenced in a study of cytomegalovirus exposure and HLA in healthy donors. The study ran its PCR with 60 Vbeta and 13 Jbeta primers. Sequencing was performed with immunoSEQ multiplex PCR; in TCRdb, only in-frame clones are kept and a portion is missing. The table shows more than 110,000 clones, with around 82% occurring only once. Sequencing was carried out using PBMCs. The receptors derive from a man aged 45-65 years in good health and CMV-seronegative.

The chain joins TRBV27 to TRBJ2-1; possible D gene TRBD1, 6 bases. V shed 3 bases and J shed 11 bases, with 14 bases lying between them. The CDR3 runs 13 residues. The germline V gene encodes CDR1 MNHEY and CDR2 SMNVEV (reference sequence). The CDR3 sequence is CASSFGTSGKQFF. In DNA form, the CDR3 reads TGTGCCAGCAGTTTTGGGACATCCGGAAAGCAGTTCTTC.

This clone was observed a single time. This CDR3 reads CASSLDVRGRSEAFF. CDR3 nucleotides: TGTGCCAGCAGCTTGGATGTCAGGGGAAGGAGTGAAGCTTTCTTT. V is TRBV5-4 and J is TRBJ1-1; TRBD1 is a possible D gene (6 bases). Germline V lookup: CDR1 SGHNT, CDR2 YYREEE (reference sequence). This CDR3 is built from 15 residues. Trimming pared 0 bases from V and 7 bases from J, leaving 16 bases between.

This sequence joins TRBV11-2 and TRBJ2-5, with 11 bases identical to TRBD2. Trimming cost V 5 bases and J 2 bases; bases outside gene matches: 7. CDR3 length equals 16 residues. Looked up from germline, CDR1 is SGHAT and CDR2 is FQNNGV. The CDR3 sequence: CASSRRLAGTQETQYF. The CDR3 DNA sequence: TGTGCCAGCAGCCGGAGACTAGCGGGAACGCAAGAGACCCAGTACTTC.

This chain uses TRBV19 with TRBJ1-2, with D possibly TRBD1 on 6 matching bases. The CDR3 is made up of 12 amino acids. CDR1 and CDR2 (germline): LNHDA, SQIVND (reference sequence). The V gene lost 8 bases and the J gene lost 5 bases, with 12 bases spanning the gap. The CDR3 nucleotides read TGTGCCAGTGCCGGACAGTTGTATGGCTACACCTTC. This translates into CASAGQLYGYTF.

V is TRBV28 and J is TRBJ2-3; 9 bases map to TRBD1. The V and J ends lost 7 bases and 6 bases, in that order; junction bases with no gene match: 14. This CDR3 contains 16 residues. Germline CDR1 and CDR2: MDHEN and SYDVKM. CDR3 DNA: TGTGCCAGCACCATGGGATCGGGACAGGGAATGGATACGCAGTATTTT. It is translated as CASTMGSGQGMDTQYF.

This chain joins TRBV7-9 and TRBJ2-3; possibly TRBD1 for D (5 bases). CDR1 and CDR2 (germline): SEHNR, FQNEAQ (reference sequence). The V and J ends lost 5 bases and 2 bases respectively, with 17 bases between them. This CDR3 is built from 16 residues. The CDR3, as DNA: TGTGCCAGCAGCAAGCCCCCCCAGGGCGCCACAGATACGCAGTATTTT. Amino acid sequence: CASSKPPQGATDTQYF.

As for this clone: This same CDR3 is encoded by further DNA sequences in the sample. The chain carries TRBV6-5 and TRBJ1-2; maybe TRBD1 (5 bases). The germline V gene has CDR1 MNHEY and CDR2 SVGAGI. The CDR3 spans 14 residues. Trimming stripped 8 bases from V and 1 base from J, with 14 bases between. The CDR3 coding sequence is TGTGCCAGCCGGCCGACAGAGATTAACTATGGCTACACCTTC. The encoded protein is CASRPTEINYGYTF.

This clone was seen only once. The rearrangement links TRBV6-5 to TRBJ2-1, with TRBD1 identical over 7 bases. The CDR3 loop spans 14 amino acids. Losses at the gene ends were 5 bases for V and 8 bases for J; bases not matched to a gene: 9. Germline CDR1 and CDR2: MNHEY and SVGAGI. This CDR3 reads CASSRQGTIYEQFF. As DNA, the CDR3 is TGTGCCAGCAGTCGACAGGGAACAATCTATGAGCAGTTCTTC.

The chain employs TRBV9 and TRBJ2-3, with 9 bases identical to TRBD2. Germline CDR1 reads SGDLS; CDR2 reads YYNGEE. Trimming at V came to 2 bases and at J to 2 bases, leaving 6 bases not matched to a gene. The CDR3 length is 16 residues. Written as DNA, the CDR3 is TGTGCCAGCAGCGTCGCGGGGGGGACCTCCACAGATACGCAGTATTTT. It codes for CASSVAGGTSTDTQYF. The full variable domain, completed using reference TRBV9 and TRBJ2-3, is DSGVTQTPKHLITATGQRVTLRCSPRSGDLSVYWYQQSLDQGLQFLIQYYNGEERAKGNILERFSAQQFPDLHSELNLSSLELGDSALYFCASSVAGGTSTDTQYFGPGTRLTVL.

V and J are TRBV18 and TRBJ2-1; the D gene is possibly TRBD2 (6 bases). The CDR3 sequence is 15 residues long. The germline gives CDR1 KGHSH, CDR2 LQKENI. Trimming removed 0 bases from V and 2 bases from J, with 8 bases in between. In DNA, the CDR3 is TGTGCCAGCTCACCACCGGGAGGCACCTACAATGAGCAGTTCTTC. Translated: CASSPPGGTYNEQFF. Using reference TRBV18 and TRBJ2-1 for the parts outside the CDR3, the full variable domain is NAGVMQNPRHLVRRRGQEARLRCSPMKGHSHVYWYRQLPEEGLKFMVYLQKENIIDESGMPKERFSAEFPKEGPSILRIQQVVRGDSAAYFCASSPPGGTYNEQFFGPGTRLTVL.

The chain employs TRBV4-1 and TRBJ2-1; D may be TRBD2 (5 bases). Per the germline V gene, CDR1 is MGHRA and CDR2 is YSYEKL. The CDR3 runs to 14 residues. The V gene lost 5 bases and the J gene lost 3 bases, with 11 bases spanning the gap. The CDR3 DNA is TGCGCCAGCAGCTCAGAGGGTTACTACAATGAGCAGTTCTTC. It codes for CASSSEGYYNEQFF.

In this sample, this clone turned up a few times. This chain links TRBV5-1 with TRBJ2-1; no firm D call. From germline, CDR1 is SGHRS and CDR2 YFSETQ. The CDR3 loop spans 14 amino acids. V shed 7 bases and J shed 4 bases, with 15 bases lying between them. The chain's CDR3 is CASSLTVTYNEQFF. The CDR3, as DNA: TGCGCCAGCTCCTTGACTGTTACTTACAATGAGCAGTTCTTC.

The chain has TRBV5-8 and TRBJ2-7; possibly TRBD1 for D (5 bases). V was pared by 4 bases and J by 5 bases, with 13 bases between. The CDR3 covers 13 residues. Germline CDR1 SGHTS, CDR2 YDEGEE. This CDR3 reads CASSPSRDHEQYF. The CDR3 nucleotides are TGTGCCAGCAGCCCCTCCAGGGATCACGAGCAGTACTTC.

The chain has TRBV7-9 and TRBJ1-1; maybe TRBD1 (6 bases). CDR1 is SEHNR and CDR2 is FQNEAQ in the germline V gene (reference sequence). Between the trimmed V and J ends, which lost 2 bases and 8 bases, there was a span of 18 bases. The CDR3 length is 15 residues. As DNA, the CDR3 is TGTGCCAGCAGCTTAAACCAGGGGCCACCGGAGGAAGCTTTCTTT. It is translated as CASSLNQGPPEEAFF.

V and J are TRBV11-3 and TRBJ1-2; 7 bases map to TRBD1. J was trimmed by 2 bases and V by 0 bases; bases with no gene match: 9. Germline loops: CDR1 SGHNT, CDR2 YENEEA. CDR3 length: 17 residues. CDR3 bases: TGTGCCAGCAGCTTAGACCTTCCCATGACAGGGAACTATGGCTACACCTTC. Translating it yields CASSLDLPMTGNYGYTF.

V and J are TRBV5-8 and TRBJ1-1; D perhaps matches TRBD1 (5 bases). The CDR3 loop spans 14 amino acids. Germline V CDR1 and CDR2: SGHTS, YDEGEE. The germline V and J ends were trimmed by 1 base and 6 bases, with 13 bases remaining between them. In DNA, the CDR3 is TGTGCCAGCAGCTTGTCGGGAGGGGCGCCTGAAGCTTTCTTT. Residues: CASSLSGGAPEAFF.

The V gene is TRBV5-4, the J gene TRBJ2-1; 7 nucleotides line up with TRBD1. This CDR3 contains 16 residues. V was pared by 5 bases and J by 0 bases, with 8 bases of the junction left unmatched. CDR1 and CDR2 (germline): SGHNT, YYREEE (reference sequence). The CDR3 sequence: CASRGQPASSYNEQFF. CDR3 sequence (DNA): TGTGCCAGCAGGGGACAGCCCGCCAGCTCCTACAATGAGCAGTTCTTC.

This clone appeared once. The chain links TRBV27 to TRBJ1-1; 9 bases match TRBD1. This CDR3 region has 16 residues. Germline-derived CDR1 and CDR2 are MNHEY and SMNVEV (reference sequence). Trimming at V came to 3 bases and at J to 0 bases, leaving 5 bases not matched to a gene. The CDR3 reads CASSFYRGLMNTEAFF. The DNA of the CDR3 is TGTGCCAGCAGTTTTTACAGGGGGCTAATGAACACTGAAGCTTTCTTT.

The chain employs TRBV18 and TRBJ2-1; tentative D call: TRBD2 (5 bases). The V gene's germline CDR1 is KGHSH and CDR2 LQKENI. Trimming stripped 0 bases from V and 9 bases from J, with 12 bases between. CDR3 size: 14 residues. CDR3 residues: CASSPPGGRVEQFF. CDR3 bases: TGTGCCAGCTCACCACCCGGCGGGCGAGTTGAGCAGTTCTTC. The entire variable domain, with the rest obtained from reference TRBV18 and TRBJ2-1, is as follows: NAGVMQNPRHLVRRRGQEARLRCSPMKGHSHVYWYRQLPEEGLKFMVYLQKENIIDESGMPKERFSAEFPKEGPSILRIQQVVRGDSAAYFCASSPPGGRVEQFFGPGTRLTVL.

This chain connects TRBV7-2 to TRBJ2-7, with TRBD1 matching over 7 bases. This CDR3 has 13 amino acids. Germline V gene lookup returns CDR1 SGHTA and CDR2 FQGNSA. Germline trimming cut 2 bases from V and 6 bases from J; bases unmatched to any gene: 4. The CDR3 protein is CASSLNRGGEQYF. CDR3 coding DNA: TGTGCCAGCAGCTTAAACAGGGGCGGCGAGCAGTACTTC.

The CDR3 is CASSGGVNQPQHF. CDR3 bases: TGTGCCAGTAGTGGGGGGGTGAATCAGCCCCAGCATTTT. The chain recombines TRBV19 with TRBJ1-5; D is possibly TRBD1 (5 bases). Trimming removed 5 bases at V and 4 bases at J, with 9 bases between. Germline V CDR1 and CDR2: LNHDA, SQIVND (reference sequence). The CDR3 runs to 13 residues. The full variable domain, completed using reference TRBV19 and TRBJ1-5, is DGGITQSPKYLFRKEGQNVTLSCEQNLNHDAMYWYRQDPGQGLRLIYYSQIVNDFQKGDIAEGYSVSREKKESFPLTVTSAQKNPTAFYLCASSGGVNQPQHFGDGTRLSIL.

To note about this clone: Compared with germline, one end of the junction differs, possibly owing to a read error. The CDR3 sequence is CTSSRQGADSPLHF. The CDR3 region has the DNA TGTACCAGCAGCAGACAGGGGGCGGATTCACCCCTCCACTTT. The rearrangement uses TRBV6-5 and TRBJ1-6; TRBD1 agrees at 10 bases. Germline V gene sequence: CDR1 MNHEY, CDR2 SVGAGI. The CDR3 loop spans 14 amino acids.

The chain recombines TRBV18 with TRBJ2-7; 13 bases fit TRBD2. CDR1 KGHSH and CDR2 LQKENI come from the germline V gene. The CDR3 totals 14 residues. After removal of 4 bases from V and 5 bases from J, the junction contained 2 bases not matched to a gene. The CDR3 protein is CASSQGLAGNEQYF. The CDR3 bases are TGTGCCAGCTCACAGGGACTAGCGGGGAACGAGCAGTACTTC.

The V call is TRBV12-5, the J call TRBJ2-7; 7 bases line up with TRBD1. In germline, CDR1 is LGHNT, CDR2 FRNRAP. V trimming: 6 bases; J trimming: 3 bases; junction bases outside the gene matches: 5. The CDR3 sequence is 13 residues long. The CDR3 loop reads CASGRDRDYEQYF. CDR3 in DNA: TGTGCTAGTGGCCGGGACAGAGACTACGAGCAGTACTTC.

The chain joins TRBV2 to TRBJ1-1, with a possible D match to TRBD1 (6 bases). The CDR3 length is 13 residues. Germline CDR1 is SNHLY and CDR2 is FYNNEI. The V and J ends lost 6 bases and 4 bases respectively, with 12 bases between them. CDR3 sequence (DNA): TGTGCCAGCAGCGCCACAGGGATCACTGAAGCTTTCTTT. Encoded protein: CASSATGITEAFF.

V is TRBV15 and J is TRBJ2-7; 13 bases agree with TRBD2. V trimming: 3 bases; J trimming: 3 bases; junction bases outside the gene matches: 5. Germline loops: CDR1 LNHNV, CDR2 YYDKDF (reference sequence). This CDR3 contains 16 residues. The CDR3 DNA follows: TGTGCCACCAGCAGTCTACTAGCGGGGGGGCGCTACGAGCAGTACTTC. This encodes CATSSLLAGGRYEQYF.

The chain joins TRBV28 to TRBJ2-7; 8 nucleotides agree with TRBD1. The V segment lost 8 bases and the J segment 2 bases; nucleotides outside the gene matches: 8. Germline CDR1 MDHEN, CDR2 SYDVKM. The CDR3 consists of 14 residues. The CDR3 region has the DNA TGTGCCAGCTCTCCGGACAGGGCTACCTACGAGCAGTACTTC. This codes for CASSPDRATYEQYF.

The chain's CDR3 is CASSPGVGQPQHF. The CDR3 region has the DNA TGTGCCAGTAGTCCAGGGGTTGGACAGCCCCAGCATTTT. The rearrangement links TRBV19 to TRBJ1-5; a possible D gene is TRBD1 (6 bases). CDR1 and CDR2 (germline): LNHDA, SQIVND (reference sequence). The V and J ends lost 5 bases and 7 bases respectively, with 12 bases between them. The CDR3 contains 13 residues.

The CDR3, as DNA: TGTGCCAGTAGTATCGGCGGGGCCCGCACAGATACGCAGTATTTT. It encodes CASSIGGARTDTQYF. V gene TRBV19 combines with J gene TRBJ2-3; possibly TRBD2 for D (6 bases). V was clipped by 3 bases and J by 1 base, with 11 bases between them. Germline V gene lookup returns CDR1 LNHDA and CDR2 SQIVND (reference sequence). The CDR3 totals 15 residues.